This TCR beta chain was identified during a study of OX40 agonist ivuxolimab in advanced cancers. The study's findings and limits: Normalized T-cell clonal expansion was also low in some nonresponders.

Note on this clone: Its antigen remains unknown.

The CDR3 loop spans 15 amino acids. V lost 0 bases and J 5 bases, leaving 13 bases between the germline ends. CDR1 and CDR2 from the germline V gene are LGHNA and YNFKEQ. Profiled with immunoSEQ multiplex PCR; TCRdb holds only in-frame clones, not every one. The top ten hold around 12% of the sample, which has tens of thousands of clones, more than 75% seen once. This sequence was found in an adult with an advanced solid tumor such as melanoma, head and neck, liver or kidney cancer. The sequences come from CD4+ or CD8+ T cells sorted from blood, collected in a trial of the OX40 agonist ivuxolimab. The gene calls are TRBV4-2 and TRBJ2-5, with D perhaps being TRBD1 or TRBD2 (6 bases each). The CDR3, as DNA: TGTGCCAGCAGCCAAGAAGTTCGGGGGCTGGAGACCCAGTACTTC. This sequence encodes CASSQEVRGLETQYF.